Included here is one T cell receptor beta chain sequence, with context. These data are taken from a study of cytomegalovirus exposure and HLA in healthy donors. The CDR3 is 15 amino acids. In germline, CDR1 is LNHDA, CDR2 SQIVND (reference sequence). The V end lost 4 bases, the J end lost 0 bases, and 10 bases lay between the germline ends. The PCR made use of 60 Vbeta and 13 Jbeta primers. The data were produced by immunoSEQ multiplex PCR, yet TCRdb's version contains in-frame clones alone and is incomplete. This table has about 150,000 clones, 70% to 80% appearing once. The chain is built from TRBV19 and TRBJ2-1; D might be TRBD2 (5 bases). This clonotype was obtained from a man in his forties in good health and CMV-seronegative. The sequencing input was PBMCs. CDR3 DNA sequence: TGTGCCAGTAGTAATGGCGGGCCCTCCTACAATGAGCAGTTCTTC. It is translated as CASSNGGPSYNEQFF.